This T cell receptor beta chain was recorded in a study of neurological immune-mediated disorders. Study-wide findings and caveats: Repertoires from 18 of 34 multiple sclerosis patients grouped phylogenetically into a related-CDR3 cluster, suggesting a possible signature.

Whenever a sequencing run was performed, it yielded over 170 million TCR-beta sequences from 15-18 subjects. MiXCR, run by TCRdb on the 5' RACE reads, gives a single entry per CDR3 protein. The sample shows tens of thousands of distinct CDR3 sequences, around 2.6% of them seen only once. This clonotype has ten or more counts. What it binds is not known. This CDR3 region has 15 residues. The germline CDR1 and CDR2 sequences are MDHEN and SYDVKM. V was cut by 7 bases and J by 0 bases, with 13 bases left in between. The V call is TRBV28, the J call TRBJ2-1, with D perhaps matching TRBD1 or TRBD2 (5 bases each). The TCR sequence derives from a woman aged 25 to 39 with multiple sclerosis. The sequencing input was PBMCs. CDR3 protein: CASTVEGSSYNEQFF. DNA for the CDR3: TGTGCCAGCACCGTCGAGGGGTCCTCCTACAATGAGCAGTTCTTC.